These 28 T cell receptor beta chains were sequenced from one sample in a study of Ad26.COV2.S vaccination and SARS-CoV-2 variants. Treatment of the sample: over 15 received Ad26.COV2.S at low or high dose, single or two shots; about 5 received placebo; per-sample allocation not given. Each sample was drawn 63 days after the first injection (of vaccine or placebo). Sequencing was performed with immunoSEQ multiplex PCR; in TCRdb, only in-frame clones are kept and a portion is missing. The sample consists of around 300,000 clones, about 86% of them appearing once. Here the sequenced sample was peripheral blood, taken in a trial of Ad26.COV2.S vaccine versus placebo. The receptor set was obtained from a person aged 18-65 years who received the Ad26.COV2.S COVID-19 vaccine or a placebo.

This chain uses TRBV28 with TRBJ2-7; D is ambiguous. V was shortened by 5 bases and J by 0 bases, with 14 bases between the two germline ends. This CDR3 region has 15 residues. Germline V gene data show CDR1 as MDHEN and CDR2 as SYDVKM. The CDR3 bases are TGTGCCAGCAGTCCTCCGGGCCTGAGCTCCTACGAGCAGTACTTC. As protein: CASSPPGLSSYEQYF. The full variable domain, completed using reference TRBV28 and TRBJ2-7, is DVKVTQSSRYLVKRTGEKVFLECVQDMDHENMFWYRQDPGLGLRLIYFSYDVKMKEKGDIPEGYSVSREKKERFSLILESASTNQTSMYLCASSPPGLSSYEQYFGPGTRLTVT.

This chain connects TRBV7-9 to TRBJ2-3, with a possible D match to TRBD1 (5 bases). Trimming removed 4 bases from V and 2 bases from J, with 13 bases in between. CDR1 and CDR2 from the germline V gene are SEHNR and FQNEAQ (reference sequence). This CDR3 contains 15 residues. CDR3 bases: TGTGCCAGCAGCTCCCTAGAAGGGGTCACAGATACGCAGTATTTT. This gives the protein CASSSLEGVTDTQYF.

A remark on this clone: Other DNA sequences from this sample encode an identical CDR3 as well. V usage is TRBV7-9 and J usage is TRBJ2-1, with TRBD2 matching 7 bases. V was pared by 1 base and J by 4 bases, with 7 bases of the junction left unmatched. The CDR3 runs 16 residues. The germline V gene has CDR1 SEHNR and CDR2 FQNEAQ (reference sequence). DNA of the CDR3: TGTGCCAGCAGCTTAGGGGCTAGCGGACGATACAATGAGCAGTTCTTC. Translation gives CASSLGASGRYNEQFF.

This sequence joins TRBV13 and TRBJ1-3; 7 positions match TRBD1. Germline V lookup: CDR1 PRHDT, CDR2 FYEKMQ (reference sequence). This CDR3 has 16 amino acids. Losses at the gene ends were 5 bases for V and 0 bases for J; bases not matched to a gene: 7. CDR3: CASSPRDSFSGNTIYF. CDR3 nucleotide sequence: TGTGCCAGCAGCCCCCGGGACAGCTTCTCTGGAAACACCATATATTTT. Looking up the rest from reference TRBV13 and TRBJ1-3 gives the full variable domain: AAGVIQSPRHLIKEKRETATLKCYPIPRHDTVYWYQQGPGQDPQFLISFYEKMQSDKGSIPDRFSAQQFSDYHSELNMSSLELGDSALYFCASSPRDSFSGNTIYFGEGSWLTVV.

V is TRBV5-6 and J is TRBJ2-5; TRBD1 might be the D (5 bases). Trimming stripped 2 bases from V and 5 bases from J, with 10 bases between. The CDR3 is 13 amino acids. Germline assignment: CDR1 SGHDT and CDR2 YYEEEE. DNA of the CDR3: TGTGCCAGCAGCTTATCAGGGTCCGAGACCCAGTACTTC. Its translation: CASSLSGSETQYF. Combining the CDR3 with reference TRBV5-6 and TRBJ2-5 gives the whole variable domain DAGVTQSPTHLIKTRGQQVTLRCSPKSGHDTVSWYQQALGQGPQFIFQYYEEEERQRGNFPDRFSGHQFPNYSSELNVNALLLGDSALYLCASSLSGSETQYFGPGTRLLVL.

The table lists this clone with a count of one. The chain combines TRBV10-3 with TRBJ2-5; D is ambiguous. The germline gives CDR1 ENHRY, CDR2 SYGVKD. The CDR3 loop spans 12 amino acids. Trimming took 8 bases from V and 4 from J, leaving 11 bases between them. The CDR3 reads CAIASSPETQYF. CDR3 DNA sequence: TGTGCCATCGCCTCCTCCCCAGAGACCCAGTACTTC.

The V call is TRBV28, the J call TRBJ1-2; 10 positions agree with TRBD1. Germline assignment: CDR1 MDHEN and CDR2 SYDVKM. V was clipped by 3 bases and J by 4 bases; unmatched bases: 8. CDR3 size: 16 residues. The CDR3 DNA sequence: TGTGCCAGCAGTTTCTTCGACAGGGGGCTGGGCTATGGCTACACCTTC. This encodes CASSFFDRGLGYGYTF.

The chain couples TRBV3-1 (or the pseudogene TRBV3-2) to TRBJ2-1, with 9 bases fitting TRBD2. With 1 base clipped from V and 8 bases from J, the junction kept 3 bases outside the gene matches. This CDR3 has 14 amino acids. Germline V gene lookup returns CDR1 LGHDT and CDR2 YNNKEL (reference sequence). The CDR3 region has the DNA TGTGCCAGCAGCCAAGTGGGGACTAGCTATGAGCAGTTCTTC. Amino acids: CASSQVGTSYEQFF.

The rearrangement links TRBV9 to TRBJ1-6; D is ambiguous. Germline CDR1 reads SGDLS; CDR2 reads YYNGEE. Trimming pared 1 base from V and 2 bases from J, leaving 4 bases between. This CDR3 spans 14 amino acids. The chain's CDR3 is CASSVYAYNSPLHF. The CDR3 bases are TGTGCCAGCAGCGTATACGCCTATAATTCACCCCTCCACTTT.

The chain joins TRBV4-3 to TRBJ1-4; unclear D gene. V shed 4 bases and J shed 4 bases, with 19 bases lying between them. The CDR3 loop spans 17 amino acids. Germline values: CDR1 LGHNA, CDR2 YSLEER. Here the CDR3 reads CASSLDRVRTFNEKLFF. As DNA, the CDR3 is TGCGCCAGCAGCCTCGACCGAGTCCGAACCTTTAATGAAAAACTGTTTTTT.

V and J are TRBV7-9 and TRBJ2-7; D gene ambiguous. The germline gives CDR1 SEHNR, CDR2 FQNEAQ (reference sequence). The V and J ends lost 5 bases and 2 bases respectively, with 13 bases between them. The CDR3 extends over 14 amino acids. The CDR3 is CASSHEPRTYEQYF. CDR3 nucleotide sequence: TGTGCCAGCAGCCACGAGCCCCGAACCTACGAGCAGTACTTC.

V is TRBV9 and J is TRBJ1-1; a possible D gene is TRBD1 (5 bases). The CDR3 loop spans 13 amino acids. V lost 3 bases to trimming and J lost 7 bases, with 13 bases between them. Germline CDR1 reads SGDLS; CDR2 reads YYNGEE. The CDR3 reads CASSGGLNFEAFF. The CDR3 DNA sequence: TGTGCCAGCAGCGGGGGACTTAACTTTGAAGCTTTCTTT. The full variable domain, with the rest looked up from reference TRBV9 and TRBJ1-1, is DSGVTQTPKHLITATGQRVTLRCSPRSGDLSVYWYQQSLDQGLQFLIQYYNGEERAKGNILERFSAQQFPDLHSELNLSSLELGDSALYFCASSGGLNFEAFFGQGTRLTVV.

This rearrangement joins TRBV5-6 to TRBJ1-6, with D maybe TRBD1 (6 bases). From germline, CDR1 is SGHDT and CDR2 YYEEEE. The CDR3 has 15 amino acids. V dropped 2 bases and J dropped 7 bases, with 13 bases sitting between them. CDR3 nucleotides: TGTGCCAGCAGCTTTGGAACAGGGTTGAATTCACCCCTCCACTTT. It codes for CASSFGTGLNSPLHF. Combining the CDR3 with reference TRBV5-6 and TRBJ1-6 gives the whole variable domain DAGVTQSPTHLIKTRGQQVTLRCSPKSGHDTVSWYQQALGQGPQFIFQYYEEEERQRGNFPDRFSGHQFPNYSSELNVNALLLGDSALYLCASSFGTGLNSPLHFGNGTRLTVT.

The V and J genes are TRBV20-1 and TRBJ2-1; D uncertain. V shed 3 bases and J shed 4 bases, with 10 bases lying between them. Germline loops: CDR1 DFQATT, CDR2 SNEGSKA (reference sequence). CDR3 length equals 13 residues. The CDR3 DNA reads TGCAGTGCTAGTCCCCGTTCGTACAATGAGCAGTTCTTC. The encoded protein is CSASPRSYNEQFF.

In DNA form, the CDR3 reads TGCAGTGCTAGTGGACGACAGGGCTCCTACAATGAGCAGTTCTTC. Translation: CSASGRQGSYNEQFF. The chain couples TRBV20-1 to TRBJ2-1; 7 positions agree with TRBD1. Germline V gene data show CDR1 as DFQATT and CDR2 as SNEGSKA (reference sequence). The CDR3 length is 15 residues. V lost 3 bases to trimming and J lost 0 bases; unmatched junction nucleotides: 5.

The chain recombines TRBV7-2 with TRBJ2-3; the match to TRBD2 covers 9 bases. The CDR3 covers 14 residues. Germline assignment: CDR1 SGHTA and CDR2 FQGNSA. V lost 3 bases to trimming and J lost 6 bases; unmatched junction nucleotides: 4. CDR3 in amino acids: CASSFFSGSDTQYF. The CDR3 DNA reads TGTGCCAGCAGCTTTTTTAGCGGGAGCGATACGCAGTATTTT. The full variable domain, its missing parts supplied by reference TRBV7-2 and TRBJ2-3, is GAGVSQSPSNKVTEKGKDVELRCDPISGHTALYWYRQSLGQGLEFLIYFQGNSAPDKSGLPSDRFSAERTGGSVSTLTIQRTQQEDSAVYLCASSFFSGSDTQYFGPGTRLTVL.

The sample holds one count of this clone. CDR3 nucleotide sequence: TGTGCCAGTAGTACCCGGGGGAACTCGCTTATACCGATGAACACTGAAGCTTTCTTT. Translated: CASSTRGNSLIPMNTEAFF. V usage is TRBV19 and J usage is TRBJ1-1; D is possibly TRBD1 (5 bases). V gave up 4 bases and J gave up 0 bases, with 24 bases separating them. CDR1 is LNHDA, CDR2 SQIVND, per germline (reference sequence). This CDR3 spans 19 amino acids.

The chain carries TRBV10-3 and TRBJ2-2, with TRBD1 matching 9 bases. This CDR3 has 12 amino acids. CDR1 and CDR2 (germline): ENHRY, SYGVKD. V shed 11 bases, J shed 6 bases, and the junction held 4 bases outside the gene matches. CDR3 residues: CAVQGAAGELFF. In DNA, the CDR3 is TGTGCCGTACAGGGGGCAGCCGGGGAGCTGTTTTTT.

This clone has a single count. V usage is TRBV5-4 and J usage is TRBJ2-1; D unresolved. The CDR3 length is 13 residues. Germline CDR1 is SGHNT and CDR2 is YYREEE (reference sequence). Trimming removed 4 bases at V and 6 bases at J, with 11 bases between. The CDR3 spells CASSGRTVNEQFF. The DNA of the CDR3 is TGTGCCAGCAGCGGAAGGACGGTCAATGAGCAGTTCTTC.

The chain links TRBV28 to TRBJ2-5, with D unclear. The CDR3 is made up of 13 amino acids. V was trimmed by 2 bases and J by 5 bases, leaving 9 bases between them. Germline V lookup: CDR1 MDHEN, CDR2 SYDVKM. The CDR3 nucleotides read TGTGCCAGCAGTTTAGGGGTAATTGAGACCCAGTACTTC. It translates to CASSLGVIETQYF.

The chain has TRBV3-1 (or the pseudogene TRBV3-2) and TRBJ2-1; D gene ambiguous. The CDR3 totals 13 residues. Trimming removed 1 base from V and 6 bases from J, with 7 bases in between. Looked up from germline, CDR1 is LGHDT and CDR2 is YNNKEL (reference sequence). The CDR3 DNA reads TGTGCCAGCAGCCAAGTGGCAGGCAATGAGCAGTTCTTC. This translates into CASSQVAGNEQFF.

As DNA, the CDR3 is TGTGCCAGCAGGGAGACTAATCAGCCCCAGCATTTT. Amino acid sequence: CASRETNQPQHF. V gene TRBV6-5 combines with J gene TRBJ1-5; D uncertain. The germline gives CDR1 MNHEY, CDR2 SVGAGI. The CDR3 consists of 12 residues. Trimming took 6 bases from V and 4 from J, leaving 7 bases between them.

This clone was detected once. The CDR3 nucleotides read TGTGCCCTTTCCCCCGGCGACAGGGATAATTCACCCCTCCACTTT. Its protein is CALSPGDRDNSPLHF. V usage is TRBV28 and J usage is TRBJ1-6, with 7 nucleotides matching TRBD1. This CDR3 has 15 residues. With V trimmed by 11 bases and J by 5 bases, 12 bases remained unmatched. In germline, CDR1 is MDHEN, CDR2 SYDVKM.

CDR3 sequence reads: CASSLTTGQTHEQYF. The CDR3 DNA reads TGTGCCAGCAGCCTCACCACGGGACAAACCCACGAGCAGTACTTC. This rearrangement joins TRBV4-2 to TRBJ2-7; D possibly corresponds to TRBD1 (6 bases). The germline V and J ends were trimmed by 4 bases and 5 bases, with 18 bases remaining between them. The CDR3 runs to 15 residues. CDR1 is LGHNA and CDR2 is YNFKEQ in the germline V gene.

V usage is TRBV4-1 and J usage is TRBJ2-1; 8 bases align to TRBD2. V gave up 1 base and J gave up 0 bases; unmatched junction bases: 11. CDR1 MGHRA and CDR2 YSYEKL come from the germline V gene. There are 19 residues in the CDR3. The CDR3 DNA reads TGCGCCAGCAGCCAAGGGAGTGCGGGAGGCCTCAGCTCCTACAATGAGCAGTTCTTC. Protein: CASSQGSAGGLSSYNEQFF.

This chain uses TRBV4-2 with TRBJ2-7; 10 bases agree with TRBD2. Germline CDR1 is LGHNA and CDR2 is YNFKEQ. The junction had 6 bases not matched to a gene; V was cut back by 4 bases and J by 3 bases. CDR3 size: 15 residues. The CDR3, as DNA: TGTGCCAGCAGCCTTTGGACTAGCGGCTTCTACGAGCAGTACTTC. Amino acid sequence: CASSLWTSGFYEQYF.

CDR3 sequence reads: CASSLEVIGRANTGELFF. As DNA, the CDR3 is TGTGCCAGCAGCTTAGAGGTCATTGGCCGGGCGAACACCGGGGAGCTGTTTTTT. V is TRBV7-9 and J is TRBJ2-2; D is unresolved. The CDR3 covers 18 residues. In germline, CDR1 is SEHNR, CDR2 FQNEAQ (reference sequence). Trimming removed 1 base at V and 0 bases at J, with 15 bases between.

The V call is TRBV19, the J call TRBJ2-3; 7 bases line up with TRBD2. The CDR3 runs to 18 residues. Germline V lookup: CDR1 LNHDA, CDR2 SQIVND (reference sequence). V lost 3 bases to trimming and J lost 0 bases; unmatched junction nucleotides: 12. CDR3 in amino acids: CASSILPGLVSSTDTQYF. The CDR3 DNA follows: TGTGCCAGTAGTATCCTCCCCGGACTAGTATCTAGCACAGATACGCAGTATTTT.